The 25 T cell receptor beta chains given below trace back to one sample, sequenced in a study of CD8+ T cells in alopecia areata. Extraction and reverse transcription of RNA yielded cDNA as the sequencing template. The data were produced by immunoSEQ multiplex PCR, yet TCRdb's version contains in-frame clones alone and is incomplete. Of 160,000 or so clones listed, just over 65% were seen once; the top ten hold roughly 10%. This sample comprised CD8+ T cells sorted from blood, obtained at week 0. The receptors were sampled from a human donor with alopecia areata.

V gene TRBV29-1 combines with J gene TRBJ2-1; 10 bases map to TRBD1. CDR3 length: 14 residues. V lost 4 bases, J lost 8 bases, and 8 bases stayed unmatched. Per the germline V gene, CDR1 is SQVTM and CDR2 is ANQGSEA. The CDR3 coding sequence is TGCAGCGTTGTGCCCTGGGACAGGGGTCATGAGCAGTTCTTC. This translates into CSVVPWDRGHEQFF.

This rearrangement joins TRBV13 to TRBJ2-5; TRBD2 matches at 12 bases. J gave up 3 bases and V 5 bases, and 7 bases lay outside the gene matches. From germline, CDR1 is PRHDT and CDR2 FYEKMQ (reference sequence). The CDR3 spans 16 residues. The CDR3 reads CASSQRLAGDKETQYF. In DNA, the CDR3 is TGTGCCAGCAGCCAACGACTAGCGGGGGATAAAGAGACCCAGTACTTC.

The CDR3 here is CASGAGETQYF. In DNA form, the CDR3 reads TGTGCCAGCGGGGCGGGGGAGACCCAGTACTTC. The chain joins TRBV7-9 to TRBJ2-5, with a tentative D call TRBD2 (6 bases). CDR1 is SEHNR and CDR2 is FQNEAQ in the germline V gene (reference sequence). The CDR3 totals 11 residues. V shed 8 bases and J shed 5 bases, with 9 bases lying between them.

This clone was picked up a small number of times. This sequence joins TRBV30 and TRBJ1-4, with D perhaps TRBD1 (6 bases). Trimming pared 3 bases from V and 7 bases from J, leaving 9 bases between. Germline V gene sequence: CDR1 GTSNPN, CDR2 SVGIG (reference sequence). The CDR3 contains 12 residues. The CDR3: CAWRQGGEKLFF. Written as DNA, the CDR3 is TGTGCCTGGAGACAGGGTGGTGAAAAACTGTTTTTT.

V gene TRBV6-1 combines with J gene TRBJ2-5; 11 bases match TRBD2. From germline, CDR1 is MNHNS and CDR2 SASEGT. V shed 3 bases and J 4 bases; nucleotides not matched to a gene: 7. This CDR3 region has 16 residues. The CDR3, as DNA: TGTGCCAGCAGTGAGTCGACTAGCGGGGTTACAGAGACCCAGTACTTC. Translation: CASSESTSGVTETQYF.

This clone has just a few counts. CDR3 sequence: CASSLKAVFYGYTF. CDR3 nucleotide sequence: TGTGCCAGTAGTCTCAAGGCAGTCTTCTATGGCTACACCTTC. The chain employs TRBV19 and TRBJ1-2; D unclear. V was clipped by 5 bases and J by 4 bases, with 14 bases between them. The germline CDR1 and CDR2 sequences are LNHDA and SQIVND (reference sequence). The CDR3 is 14 amino acids.

The chain carries TRBV6-1 and TRBJ1-1, with D hard to call. Trimming shortened V by 7 bases and J by 4 bases, and 10 bases separated the two germline ends. Germline CDR1 MNHNS, CDR2 SASEGT. This CDR3 is built from 12 residues. The CDR3 region is CASTVWSTEAFF. CDR3 DNA: TGTGCCAGCACCGTTTGGTCCACTGAAGCTTTCTTT.

About this clone itself: At the DNA level, this CDR3 is encoded by other sequences in the same sample as well. V and J are TRBV13 and TRBJ2-7; no reliable D call. V gave up 5 bases and J gave up 2 bases, with 4 bases separating them. The CDR3 loop spans 11 amino acids. Germline-derived CDR1 and CDR2 are PRHDT and FYEKMQ (reference sequence). The CDR3 sequence: CASSLTYEQYF. In DNA form, the CDR3 reads TGTGCCAGCAGCCTAACCTACGAGCAGTACTTC.

This clone showed up just a few times. The gene calls are TRBV27 and TRBJ1-1, with a weak D call TRBD1 (6 bases). This CDR3 region has 12 residues. V was shortened by 6 bases and J by 5 bases, with 10 bases between the two germline ends. Germline values: CDR1 MNHEY, CDR2 SMNVEV (reference sequence). CDR3: CASRKTGTEAFF. DNA for the CDR3: TGTGCCAGCAGGAAAACAGGGACTGAAGCTTTCTTT.

Note on this clone: The same CDR3 arises from other DNA sequences in this sample as well. CDR3 region: CASSLGGSGELFF. Here the CDR3 DNA reads TGTGCCAGCAGCTTGGGGGGTTCCGGGGAGCTGTTTTTT. V and J are TRBV5-6 and TRBJ2-2, with D uncertain. Trimming shortened V by 0 bases and J by 6 bases, and 6 bases separated the two germline ends. The CDR3 covers 13 residues. Germline V gene sequence: CDR1 SGHDT, CDR2 YYEEEE.

The chain uses TRBV25-1 and TRBJ1-1; D gene ambiguous. Germline V CDR1 and CDR2: MGHDK, SYGVNS. There are 13 residues in the CDR3. The V end lost 0 bases, the J end lost 5 bases, and 7 bases lay between the germline ends. In DNA, the CDR3 is TGTGCCAGCAGTGAATACGGGGAGACTGAAGCTTTCTTT. This encodes CASSEYGETEAFF. The full variable domain, its missing parts supplied by reference TRBV25-1 and TRBJ1-1, is EADIYQTPRYLVIGTGKKITLECSQTMGHDKMYWYQQDPGMELHLIHYSYGVNSTEKGDLSSESTVSRIRTEHFPLTLESARPSHTSQYLCASSEYGETEAFFGQGTRLTVV.

The CDR3: CASTKAGGGYNEQFF. CDR3 nucleotide sequence: TGTGCCAGCACTAAGGCAGGGGGAGGCTACAATGAGCAGTTCTTC. The chain recombines TRBV2 with TRBJ2-1; D possibly corresponds to TRBD1 (7 bases). Per the germline V gene, CDR1 is SNHLY and CDR2 is FYNNEI. This CDR3 has 15 amino acids. Trimming removed 7 bases at V and 3 bases at J, with 16 bases between.

About this clone itself: Other DNA sequences of this sample code for an identical CDR3. The chain recombines TRBV29-1 with TRBJ1-1, with 7 bases fitting TRBD1. The CDR3 extends over 10 amino acids. The ends lost 6 bases at V and 6 bases at J; junction bases unmatched: 1. Germline V gene data show CDR1 as SQVTM and CDR2 as ANQGSEA. CDR3 loop: CSVGTAEAFF. The CDR3, as DNA: TGCAGCGTGGGGACAGCTGAAGCTTTCTTT.

This clone was counted between two and nine times. V usage is TRBV5-1 and J usage is TRBJ2-1; D gene ambiguous. The CDR3 spans 15 residues. V was pared by 4 bases and J by 4 bases, with 15 bases between. CDR1 and CDR2 from the germline V gene are SGHRS and YFSETQ. The CDR3 sequence: CASSPPVAGYNEQFF. In DNA, the CDR3 is TGCGCCAGCAGCCCCCCGGTAGCCGGTTACAATGAGCAGTTCTTC.

J is TRBJ1-4 and V is TRBV2; D remains ambiguous. Germline CDR1 SNHLY, CDR2 FYNNEI. V lost 3 bases to trimming and J lost 4 bases, with 9 bases between them. The CDR3 covers 14 residues. The CDR3 here is CASSEGRRNEKLFF. In DNA form, the CDR3 reads TGTGCCAGCAGTGAGGGCAGACGTAATGAAAAACTGTTTTTT.

The rearrangement links TRBV30 to TRBJ1-4; D gene uncertain. Trimming shortened V by 3 bases and J by 8 bases, and 7 bases separated the two germline ends. Per germline, CDR1 GTSNPN and CDR2 SVGIG (reference sequence). CDR3 size: 11 residues. This chain's CDR3 is CAWRAGEKLFF. CDR3 coding DNA: TGTGCCTGGAGAGCCGGAGAAAAACTGTTTTTT.

This clone was counted between two and nine times. The chain carries TRBV19 and TRBJ2-2; the D gene is possibly TRBD2 (5 bases). Germline CDR1 is LNHDA and CDR2 is SQIVND (reference sequence). Trimming removed 9 bases from V and 7 bases from J, with 21 bases in between. The CDR3 is 15 residues long. CDR3 residues: CASLPWGRGDGELFF. The CDR3 DNA reads as TGTGCCAGCCTGCCGTGGGGTCGGGGTGACGGGGAGCTGTTTTTT.

The chain recombines TRBV19 with TRBJ1-1, with D possibly TRBD1 on 5 matching bases. The V end was cut by 6 bases, the J end by 0 bases, with 17 bases between. CDR1 is LNHDA, CDR2 SQIVND, per germline (reference sequence). The CDR3 has 16 residues. The DNA for the CDR3 is TGTGCCAGTAGCATGGGACGGATAGTAATGAACACTGAAGCTTTCTTT. Protein sequence: CASSMGRIVMNTEAFF.

The genes are TRBV7-3 and TRBJ2-3; D not resolved. The germline gives CDR1 SGHTA, CDR2 FQGTGA. V shed 5 bases and J shed 1 base, with 7 bases lying between them. The CDR3 runs 13 residues. The CDR3 reads CASSLDGTDTQYF. CDR3 bases: TGTGCCAGCAGCCTGGACGGCACAGATACGCAGTATTTT. The variable domain in full, with the rest retrieved from reference TRBV7-3 and TRBJ2-3, is GAGVSQTPSNKVTEKGKYVELRCDPISGHTALYWYRQSLGQGPEFLIYFQGTGAADDSGLPNDRFFAVRPEGSVSTLKIQRTERGDSAVYLCASSLDGTDTQYFGPGTRLTVL.

V is TRBV5-4 and J is TRBJ2-5, with 7 bases identical to TRBD1. Germline lookup yields CDR1 SGHNT and CDR2 YYREEE (reference sequence). CDR3 size: 15 residues. The junction had 7 bases not matched to a gene; V was cut back by 0 bases and J by 5 bases. Here the CDR3 reads CASSLEGARFETQYF. Here the CDR3 DNA reads TGTGCCAGCAGCTTGGAGGGGGCGAGATTCGAGACCCAGTACTTC.

This clone showed up just a few times. This rearrangement joins TRBV27 to TRBJ2-3; the D is unclear. Germline V gene data show CDR1 as MNHEY and CDR2 as SMNVEV (reference sequence). V lost 6 bases and J lost 6, with 22 bases in between. The CDR3 totals 16 residues. CDR3 protein: CASSLGLMPVADTQYF. The CDR3 DNA reads TGTGCCAGCAGCTTAGGCCTAATGCCGGTCGCGGATACGCAGTATTTT.

The genes are TRBV7-9 and TRBJ2-7; perhaps TRBD1 as D (5 bases). The germline gives CDR1 SEHNR, CDR2 FQNEAQ (reference sequence). The V end was cut by 5 bases, the J end by 2 bases, with 13 bases between. This CDR3 region has 14 residues. CDR3 nucleotides: TGTGCCAGCAGCCCTAGGACACGGGCCTACGAGCAGTACTTC. This encodes CASSPRTRAYEQYF. The full variable domain, rest sourced from reference TRBV7-9 and TRBJ2-7, is DTGVSQNPRHKITKRGQNVTFRCDPISEHNRLYWYRQTLGQGPEFLTYFQNEAQLEKSRLLSDRFSAERPKGSFSTLEIQRTEQGDSAMYLCASSPRTRAYEQYFGPGTRLTVT.

V is TRBV2 and J is TRBJ2-4, with D maybe TRBD1 (6 bases). CDR1 and CDR2 from the germline V gene are SNHLY and FYNNEI. Trimming removed 6 bases from V and 1 base from J, with 10 bases in between. The CDR3 consists of 14 residues. The CDR3 region is CASRGAGAKNIQYF. The CDR3 DNA reads as TGTGCCAGCAGGGGGGCTGGGGCCAAAAACATTCAGTACTTC.

The CDR3 reads CASSPGPNQPQHF. For the CDR3, the DNA is TGTGCCAGCAGCCCCGGACCCAATCAGCCCCAGCATTTT. V is TRBV4-2 and J is TRBJ1-5; D gene uncertain. This CDR3 is 13 amino acids long. V was pared by 4 bases and J by 3 bases, with 7 bases between. The germline CDR1 and CDR2 sequences are LGHNA and YNFKEQ.

V and J are TRBV6-5 and TRBJ2-7; tentative D call: TRBD2 (7 bases). The V end was cut by 4 bases, the J end by 3 bases, with 13 bases between. Germline V gene lookup returns CDR1 MNHEY and CDR2 SVGAGI. The CDR3 is 14 residues long. This chain's CDR3 is CASSFGGAGYEQYF. CDR3 in DNA: TGTGCCAGCAGTTTTGGGGGGGCCGGCTACGAGCAGTACTTC.